This entry lists 21 T cell receptor beta chains sequenced from one sample in a study of T cell repertoires in cytomegalovirus infection. MiXCR was run by TCRdb on the reads, yielding one entry per CDR3 protein. Among about 920,000 distinct CDR3 sequences listed, about a third were seen once. For these receptors, no antigen is known. Sequences were derived from cultured CD8+ T cells from PBMCs, sampled from culture after CMV antigen stimulation. These TCRs come from a human donor in good health (CMV status not recorded). Some clones in this sample may be carry-over from other donors' samples.

This sequence joins TRBV7-9 and TRBJ2-6; TRBD1 aligns across 10 bases. Germline CDR1 is SEHNR and CDR2 is FQNEAQ (reference sequence). The CDR3 has 20 residues. Trimming removed 1 base from V and 2 bases from J; junction bases left unmatched: 11. In nucleotides, the CDR3 is TGTGCCAGCAGCTTAGAATCGGGACAGGGGAGCCTCGCTGGGGCCAACGTCCTGACTTTC. It translates to CASSLESGQGSLAGANVLTF.

The V and J genes are TRBV27 and TRBJ1-4; D call uncertain. CDR3 length: 15 amino acids. CDR1 and CDR2 (germline): MNHEY, SMNVEV (reference sequence). The V end was cut by 6 bases, the J end by 8 bases, with 19 bases between. CDR3 protein: CASSPKGLRREKLFF. The CDR3 nucleotides are TGTGCCAGCAGCCCCAAAGGGTTAAGGAGGGAAAAACTGTTTTTT. Full variable domain (remainder filled in from reference TRBV27 and TRBJ1-4): EAQVTQNPRYLITVTGKKLTVTCSQNMNHEYMSWYRQDPGLGLRQIYYSMNVEVTDKGDVPEGYKVSRKEKRNFPLILESPSPNQTSLYFCASSPKGLRREKLFFGSGTQLSVL.

Ten or more counts support this clonotype. This chain joins TRBV6-1 and TRBJ2-1, with D possibly being TRBD1 or TRBD2 (6 bases each). Germline CDR1 is MNHNS and CDR2 is SASEGT. V lost 0 bases and J lost 5, with 14 bases in between. The CDR3 loop spans 16 amino acids. The CDR3 region is CASSEAGVGGHNEQFF. CDR3 DNA sequence: TGTGCCAGCAGTGAAGCGGGTGTGGGGGGCCACAATGAGCAGTTCTTC.

In its sample, this clonotype was seen a few times. V gene TRBV2 combines with J gene TRBJ1-4; D unclear. CDR3 length: 12 residues. Deletions cut 6 bases from V and 0 bases from J, with 2 bases between. CDR1 and CDR2 (germline): SNHLY, FYNNEI. The CDR3, as DNA: TGTGCCAGCAGAGCAACTAATGAAAAACTGTTTTTT. Translated, it gives CASRATNEKLFF.

This clonotype has at least ten counts. This chain connects TRBV7-2 to TRBJ2-2; D unresolved. This CDR3 is 13 amino acids long. V was pared by 1 base and J by 5 bases, with 5 bases between. The germline gives CDR1 SGHTA, CDR2 FQGNSA. This chain's CDR3 is CASSLGQTGELFF. CDR3 in DNA: TGTGCCAGCAGCTTAGGGCAGACCGGGGAGCTGTTTTTT.

The chain carries TRBV10-3 and TRBJ2-5; the match to TRBD1 covers 7 bases. V was clipped by 2 bases and J by 1 base; unmatched bases: 1. CDR1 is ENHRY and CDR2 is SYGVKD in the germline V gene. The CDR3 extends over 14 amino acids. The CDR3 sequence is CAISENRGQETQYF. The CDR3 nucleotides read TGTGCCATCAGTGAGAACAGGGGCCAAGAGACCCAGTACTTC.

At least ten counts were recorded for this clonotype. The gene calls are TRBV19 and TRBJ1-1; no firm D call. Per germline, CDR1 LNHDA and CDR2 SQIVND (reference sequence). This CDR3 spans 13 amino acids. The V and J ends lost 1 base and 1 base respectively, with 4 bases between them. Written as DNA, the CDR3 is TGTGCCAGTAGTATAGTGACGAACACTGAAGCTTTCTTT. Amino acid sequence: CASSIVTNTEAFF.

This rearrangement joins TRBV6-5 to TRBJ1-6; 9 bases line up with TRBD1. J gave up 7 bases and V 0 bases, and 13 bases lay outside the gene matches. The CDR3 is made up of 19 amino acids. Germline V gene sequence: CDR1 MNHEY, CDR2 SVGAGI. CDR3 residues: CASSYSLLQGARRNSPLHF. CDR3 DNA: TGTGCCAGCAGTTACTCGCTCTTACAGGGGGCGCGTAGGAATTCACCCCTCCACTTT.

This clonotype was seen a handful of times. The chain has TRBV7-4 and TRBJ2-1; 8 bases map to TRBD2. Germline loops: CDR1 SGHVT, CDR2 SQSDAQ. J was trimmed by 4 bases and V by 5 bases; bases with no gene match: 7. The CDR3 totals 15 residues. CDR3 DNA sequence: TGTGCCAGCAGCGTCGGGGGGGCCAGGTACAATGAGCAGTTCTTC. Protein sequence: CASSVGGARYNEQFF.

This clonotype appeared once. The CDR3 nucleotides are TGTGCCACCAGTGAACATTCCGGGACAGGGCCCCACCGAGATACGCAGTATTTT. The encoded protein is CATSEHSGTGPHRDTQYF. This chain joins TRBV24-1 and TRBJ2-3; the match to TRBD1 covers 9 bases. The CDR3 is 18 residues long. Germline trimming cut 4 bases from V and 5 bases from J; bases unmatched to any gene: 15. Germline V gene sequence: CDR1 KGHDR, CDR2 SFDVKD.

This CDR3 reads CASSYDPTVSPAYEQYV. For the CDR3, the DNA is TGTGCCAGCAGTTACGACCCTACGGTAAGCCCTGCCTACGAGCAGTACGTC. V usage is TRBV6-2 or TRBV6-3 and J usage is TRBJ2-7; no definite D call. Trimming removed 2 bases at V and 2 bases at J, with 19 bases between. The CDR3 is made up of 17 amino acids. Germline lookup yields CDR1 MNHEY and CDR2 SVGEGT.

The V gene is TRBV2, the J gene TRBJ1-2; D not resolved. Germline values: CDR1 SNHLY, CDR2 FYNNEI. This CDR3 comprises 14 residues. Trimming removed 2 bases at V and 4 bases at J, with 11 bases between. This CDR3 is CASSETGQFYGYTF. The DNA of the CDR3 is TGTGCCAGCAGTGAAACTGGTCAATTCTATGGCTACACCTTC. The entire variable domain, with the rest obtained from reference TRBV2 and TRBJ1-2, is as follows: EPEVTQTPSHQVTQMGQEVILRCVPISNHLYFYWYRQILGQKVEFLVSFYNNEISEKSEIFDDQFSVERPDGSNFTLKIRSTKLEDSAMYFCASSETGQFYGYTFGSGTRLTVV.

This clonotype was seen at least ten times. The chain links TRBV6-5 to TRBJ2-1; 10 bases agree with TRBD2. Germline trimming cut 0 bases from V and 5 bases from J; bases unmatched to any gene: 4. Per the germline V gene, CDR1 is MNHEY and CDR2 is SVGAGI. The CDR3 has 16 residues. DNA of the CDR3: TGTGCCAGCAGTTACTCAACGAGCGGGGGGGACAATGAGCAGTTCTTC. As protein: CASSYSTSGGDNEQFF.

This chain uses TRBV27 with TRBJ1-2; 10 bases match TRBD1. The CDR3 runs 15 residues. V shed 5 bases, J shed 8 bases, and the junction held 11 bases outside the gene matches. The germline gives CDR1 MNHEY, CDR2 SMNVEV (reference sequence). The CDR3 DNA reads as TGTGCCAGCAGTCCCCCGGGACAGGGGTCGAGGGGCTACACCTTC. It encodes CASSPPGQGSRGYTF.

The CDR3 sequence: CASSLSQGWASPLHF. The CDR3 DNA reads as TGTGCCAGCAGTTTATCTCAGGGTTGGGCTTCACCCCTCCACTTT. The V and J genes are TRBV27 and TRBJ1-6; TRBD1 might be the D (5 bases). There are 15 residues in the CDR3. Per germline, CDR1 MNHEY and CDR2 SMNVEV (reference sequence). V was trimmed by 0 bases and J by 9 bases, leaving 12 bases between them.

This chain joins TRBV20-1 and TRBJ2-7, with TRBD2 as a possible D gene (6 bases). CDR3 size: 15 residues. The V end lost 5 bases, the J end lost 3 bases, and 20 bases lay between the germline ends. Germline V gives CDR1 DFQATT, CDR2 SNEGSKA (reference sequence). CDR3 region: CSAPFPGLTDYEQYF. The CDR3 DNA reads as TGCAGTGCTCCCTTTCCGGGACTCACTGACTACGAGCAGTACTTC.

The chain uses TRBV14 and TRBJ2-1, with D unresolved. Germline CDR1 and CDR2: SGHDN and FVKESK. The CDR3 consists of 16 residues. V shed 0 bases and J shed 4 bases, with 13 bases lying between them. The CDR3 DNA reads as TGTGCCAGCAGCCAAGAAGCAGACCGAACATACAATGAGCAGTTCTTC. Its translation: CASSQEADRTYNEQFF.

As regards this clonotype: One end of the junction fails to match germline, which may point to a read error. The rearrangement uses TRBV19 and TRBJ1-1; no clear D gene. This CDR3 comprises 13 residues. Looked up from germline, CDR1 is LNHDA and CDR2 is SQIVND (reference sequence). The CDR3 loop reads CVSTVPPGGEAFF. The DNA for the CDR3 is TGTGTCAGTACCGTCCCTCCGGGAGGTGAAGCTTTCTTT.

The table lists this clonotype with a few counts. CDR3 sequence (DNA): TGCAGTGCCCAGGGGACTAGCGGGCTACTAAGCTCCTACAATGAGCAGTTCTTC. Translating gives CSAQGTSGLLSSYNEQFF. The chain combines TRBV20-1 with TRBJ2-1; TRBD2 matches 12 bases. CDR1 DFQATT and CDR2 SNEGSKA come from the germline V gene (reference sequence). The CDR3 has 18 residues. The V gene end was trimmed by 6 bases and the J gene end by 0 bases; junction bases not matched to a gene: 12.

The CDR3 here is CASKWDRGATYEQYF. The CDR3 region has the DNA TGTGCCAGCAAATGGGATCGGGGGGCAACCTACGAGCAGTACTTC. The J gene is TRBJ2-7, the V gene TRBV2; D might be TRBD2 (7 bases). CDR3 length equals 15 residues. CDR1 and CDR2 from the germline V gene are SNHLY and FYNNEI. V lost 7 bases, J lost 2 bases, and 18 bases lay in between.

The chain is built from TRBV27 and TRBJ1-2; TRBD1 matches 9 bases. The CDR3 runs 15 residues. V gave up 0 bases and J gave up 5 bases; unmatched junction bases: 4. Germline V gives CDR1 MNHEY, CDR2 SMNVEV (reference sequence). The CDR3 DNA reads TGTGCCAGCAGTTTATCGACAGGGGGTCCATATGGCTACACCTTC. Amino acid sequence: CASSLSTGGPYGYTF.